The sequence of this T cell receptor (beta chain) was determined in a study of regulatory T cells in long-lasting Graves disease. Looking at the study overall: Antithyroid drug use was under 3 months in newly diagnosed Graves' patients.

There are many counts of this clonotype. No antigen is known for it. This CDR3 has 13 amino acids. CDR1 and CDR2 from the germline V gene are SGHVS and FQNEAQ. The junction had 4 bases not matched to a gene; V was cut back by 5 bases and J by 3 bases. The time point is: newly diagnosed GD, antithyroid drugs for less than 3 months. The TCR library was prepared using RNA isolated from PBMCs. Into tubes containing EDTA, about 9.6 milliliters of peripheral blood were drawn. The authors built TCR beta libraries using iRepertoire HTBI primers and Arm-PCR of CDR3 regions. TCRdb recomputed calls from the multiplex PCR reads with MiXCR, one row per CDR3 protein. This table has around 250,000 distinct CDR3 sequences, around 20% appearing once. General study results and limits: Persistent disease preferred TRBV28, TRBJ1-2 and TRBJ2-5; new disease, TRBV20-1 and TRBJ2-1. Those with persistent disease had in common more public clonotypes (roughly 3,000) than new patients (approximately 970).

This chain links TRBV7-8 with TRBJ2-7; 7 bases are a match to TRBD1. The clonotype comes from a female donor with Graves disease. The sample consisted of peripheral blood mononuclear cells (PBMCs), taken at new diagnosis, from a patient treated with antithyroid drugs. CDR3 nucleotide sequence: TGTGCCAGCAGCCACGGGACAGACTACGAGCAGTACTTC. It codes for CASSHGTDYEQYF.